This paragraph reports one T cell receptor beta chain. This sample is part of a study of shared clonotypes between healthy human individuals. Generated by immunoSEQ multiplex PCR, the TCRdb table keeps only in-frame clones and is missing some. In the table there are 85,000 to 100,000 clones, roughly two thirds of which are singletons. This CDR3 comprises 15 residues. V lost 0 bases and J 7 bases, leaving 15 bases between the germline ends. The germline V gene encodes CDR1 LGHNA and CDR2 YSLEER. Input material: memory CD8+ T cells sorted from blood. The subset: CD45RO+ cells pooled with CCR7-negative TemRA cells. The TCR was taken from a man aged 25 to 40 in good health. This chain uses TRBV4-3 with TRBJ1-1; D call uncertain. The CDR3 DNA sequence: TGCGCCAGCAGCCAAGATTCTGCGTCCGTCAGTGAAGCTTTCTTT. Its protein is CASSQDSASVSEAFF.